A single sample is the source of the 9 T cell receptor beta chains below, sequenced in a study of Ad26.COV2.S vaccination and SARS-CoV-2 variants. The treatment here: some 19 received Ad26.COV2.S at low or high dose, single or two shots; about five received placebo; per-sample allocation not given. Collection of samples fell on day 63 after the first vaccine or placebo injection. Sequencing was performed with immunoSEQ multiplex PCR; in TCRdb, only in-frame clones are kept and a portion is missing. The sample shows about 330,000 clones, 75% to 90% of them seen only once. This specimen was peripheral blood, taken in a trial of Ad26.COV2.S vaccine versus placebo. These receptors came from a person between 18 and 60 years old who received the Ad26.COV2.S COVID-19 vaccine or a placebo.

The chain combines TRBV6-2 or TRBV6-3 with TRBJ1-2, with D unclear. V was clipped by 5 bases and J by 1 base, with 8 bases between them. Germline CDR1 and CDR2: MNHEY and SVGEGT. This CDR3 is 13 amino acids long. DNA of the CDR3: TGTGCCAGCAGTCCCACCTTTAACTATGGCTACACCTTC. Its translation: CASSPTFNYGYTF.

J is TRBJ1-3 and V is TRBV10-3; possible D gene TRBD1, 6 bases. Trimming stripped 2 bases from V and 0 bases from J, with 17 bases between. The CDR3 is 18 amino acids. The germline gives CDR1 ENHRY, CDR2 SYGVKD. The CDR3 bases are TGTGCCATCAGTGAGCATCAGGGGTGGCGAAGCTCTGGAAACACCATATATTTT. It translates to CAISEHQGWRSSGNTIYF.

The chain has TRBV10-3 and TRBJ1-2; D unresolved. Germline assignment: CDR1 ENHRY and CDR2 SYGVKD. The ends were cut back, 8 bases at V and 3 bases at J, with 19 bases in the middle. This CDR3 is built from 15 residues. The CDR3 loop reads CAIYGGISRDYGYTF. In DNA, the CDR3 is TGTGCCATCTACGGCGGGATTTCGAGGGACTATGGCTACACCTTC.

This chain joins TRBV29-1 and TRBJ1-1, with 10 bases that match TRBD1. J was trimmed by 3 bases and V by 6 bases; bases with no gene match: 7. Germline V gives CDR1 SQVTM, CDR2 ANQGSEA. The CDR3 runs 14 residues. The CDR3 DNA follows: TGCAGCGTCCACAGACAGGGGGCGGACACTGAAGCTTTCTTT. Its translation is CSVHRQGADTEAFF.

The chain combines TRBV7-8 with TRBJ2-7; TRBD1 is a possible D gene (6 bases). This CDR3 has 15 amino acids. The germline V gene encodes CDR1 SGHVS and CDR2 FQNEAQ. Trimming took 0 bases from V and 3 from J, leaving 12 bases between them. CDR3: CASSLALGQLYEQYV. CDR3 DNA sequence: TGTGCCAGCAGCTTAGCTTTGGGACAACTCTACGAGCAGTACGTC.

Here the CDR3 reads CASSKDRFSGANVLTF. Here the CDR3 DNA reads TGTGCCAGCAGCAAGGACAGGTTCTCTGGGGCCAACGTCCTGACTTTC. The chain joins TRBV3-1 (or the pseudogene TRBV3-2) to TRBJ2-6; 7 positions agree with TRBD1. The junction had 4 bases not matched to a gene; V was cut back by 5 bases and J by 0 bases. Germline loops: CDR1 LGHDT, CDR2 YNNKEL (reference sequence). The CDR3 covers 16 residues.

The chain carries TRBV4-1 and TRBJ2-5; D possibly uses TRBD1 or TRBD2 (5 bases each). The CDR3 is 13 amino acids. The V end was cut by 1 base, the J end by 2 bases, with 5 bases between. Germline-derived CDR1 and CDR2 are MGHRA and YSYEKL. CDR3 DNA sequence: TGCGCCAGCAGCCAAGGGGGGCAAGAGACCCAGTACTTC. The encoded protein is CASSQGGQETQYF.

This clone was picked up one time. The chain uses TRBV12-5 and TRBJ1-1; no clear D. CDR1 and CDR2 from the germline V gene are LGHNT and FRNRAP. Trimming stripped 2 bases from V and 1 base from J, with 5 bases between. CDR3 size: 13 residues. The CDR3 coding sequence is TGTGCTAGTGGTTTGTGGGGGAACACTGAAGCTTTCTTT. It is translated as CASGLWGNTEAFF.

This sequence joins TRBV18 and TRBJ2-7; maybe TRBD1 (6 bases). Germline CDR1 is KGHSH and CDR2 is LQKENI. The V end lost 3 bases, the J end lost 2 bases, and 8 bases lay between the germline ends. The CDR3 is 13 amino acids. CDR3 sequence: CASSPTGTYEQYF. In nucleotides, the CDR3 is TGTGCCAGCTCACCGACAGGTACCTACGAGCAGTACTTC.